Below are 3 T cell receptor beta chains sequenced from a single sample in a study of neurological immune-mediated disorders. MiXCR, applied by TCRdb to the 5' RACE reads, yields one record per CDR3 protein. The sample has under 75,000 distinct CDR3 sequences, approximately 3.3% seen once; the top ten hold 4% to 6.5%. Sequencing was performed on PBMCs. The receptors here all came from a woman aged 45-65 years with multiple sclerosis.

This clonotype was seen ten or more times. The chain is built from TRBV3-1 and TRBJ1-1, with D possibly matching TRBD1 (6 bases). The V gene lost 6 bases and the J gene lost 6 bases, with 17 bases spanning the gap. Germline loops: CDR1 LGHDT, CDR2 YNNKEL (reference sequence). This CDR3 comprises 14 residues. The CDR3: CASSQGIAGPEAFF. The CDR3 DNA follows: TGTGCCAGCAGTCAGGGGATTGCTGGTCCTGAAGCTTTCTTT.

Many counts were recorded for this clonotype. The CDR3 loop reads CASNSAGLTTQYF. The DNA of the CDR3 is TGTGCCAGCAACTCCGCGGGGCTCACGACCCAGTACTTC. The V gene is TRBV6-1, the J gene TRBJ2-5; TRBD2 is a possible D gene (6 bases). The germline gives CDR1 MNHNS, CDR2 SASEGT. This CDR3 contains 13 residues. The V gene lost 7 bases and the J gene lost 7 bases, with 16 bases spanning the gap.

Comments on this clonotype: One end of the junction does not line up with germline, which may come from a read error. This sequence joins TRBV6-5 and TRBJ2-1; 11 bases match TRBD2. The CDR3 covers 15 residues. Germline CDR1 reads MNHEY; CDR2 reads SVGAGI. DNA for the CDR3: TGTGCCAGCAGTCCCGGGACTAGCGGAAACAATGAGAAGTTCTTC. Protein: CASSPGTSGNNEKFF.